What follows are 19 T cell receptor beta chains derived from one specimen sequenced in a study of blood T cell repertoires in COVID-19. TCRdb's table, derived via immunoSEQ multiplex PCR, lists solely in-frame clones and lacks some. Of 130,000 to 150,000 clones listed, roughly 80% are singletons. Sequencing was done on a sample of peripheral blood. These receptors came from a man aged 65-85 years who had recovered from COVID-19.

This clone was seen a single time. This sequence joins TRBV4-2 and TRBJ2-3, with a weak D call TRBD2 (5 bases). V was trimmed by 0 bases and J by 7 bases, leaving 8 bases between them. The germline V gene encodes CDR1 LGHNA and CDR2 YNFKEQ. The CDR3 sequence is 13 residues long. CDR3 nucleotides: TGTGCCAGCAGCCAAGAAATAGCGAATACGCAGTATTTT. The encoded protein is CASSQEIANTQYF.

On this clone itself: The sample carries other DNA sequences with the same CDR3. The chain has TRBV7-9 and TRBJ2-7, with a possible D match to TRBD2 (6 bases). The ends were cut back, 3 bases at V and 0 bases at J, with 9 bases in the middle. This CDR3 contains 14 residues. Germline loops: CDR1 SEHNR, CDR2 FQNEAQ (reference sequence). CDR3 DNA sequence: TGTGCCAGCAGCTTGAGCGGGTCCTCCTACGAGCAGTACTTC. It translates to CASSLSGSSYEQYF.

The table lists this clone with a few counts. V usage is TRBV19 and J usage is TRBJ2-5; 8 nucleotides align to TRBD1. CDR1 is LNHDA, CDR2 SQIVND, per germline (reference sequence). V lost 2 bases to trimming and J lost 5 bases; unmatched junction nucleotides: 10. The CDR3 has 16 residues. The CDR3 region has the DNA TGTGCCAGTAGTATATCGGCCCAGGGGGCCGGGGAGACCCAGTACTTC. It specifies CASSISAQGAGETQYF.

CDR3 residues: CASRPGQQFLKQYF. In DNA, the CDR3 is TGTGCCAGCAGACCGGGACAGCAATTCTTGAAGCAGTACTTC. V usage is TRBV2 and J usage is TRBJ2-7; 7 bases fit TRBD1. V lost 6 bases to trimming and J lost 8 bases; unmatched junction nucleotides: 13. Germline lookup yields CDR1 SNHLY and CDR2 FYNNEI. This CDR3 has 14 residues.

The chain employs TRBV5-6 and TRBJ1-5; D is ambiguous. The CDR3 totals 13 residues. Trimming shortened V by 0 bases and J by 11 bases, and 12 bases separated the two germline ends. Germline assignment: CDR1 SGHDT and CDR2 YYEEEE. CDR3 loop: CASSLGPFEAQHF. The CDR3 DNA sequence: TGTGCCAGCAGCTTGGGGCCATTTGAGGCCCAGCATTTT.

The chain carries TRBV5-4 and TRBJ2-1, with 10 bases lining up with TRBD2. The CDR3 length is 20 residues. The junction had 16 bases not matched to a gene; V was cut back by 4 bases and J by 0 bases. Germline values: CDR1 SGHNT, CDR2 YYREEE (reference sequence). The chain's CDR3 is CASSGSQREGPRSSYNEQFF. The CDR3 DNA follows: TGTGCCAGCAGCGGCTCGCAGCGGGAGGGCCCTCGGAGCTCCTACAATGAGCAGTTCTTC.

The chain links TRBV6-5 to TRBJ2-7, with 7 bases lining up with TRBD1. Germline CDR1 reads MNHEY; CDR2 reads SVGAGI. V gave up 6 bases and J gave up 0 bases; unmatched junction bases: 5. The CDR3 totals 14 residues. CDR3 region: CASSPDRLSYEQYF. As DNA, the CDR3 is TGTGCCAGCAGCCCGGACAGGCTCTCCTACGAGCAGTACTTC.

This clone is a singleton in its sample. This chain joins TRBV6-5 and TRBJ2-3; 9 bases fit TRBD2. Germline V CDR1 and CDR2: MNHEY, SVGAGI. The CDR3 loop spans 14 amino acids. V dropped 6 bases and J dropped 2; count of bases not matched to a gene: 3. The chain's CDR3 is CASRSSGDTDTQYF. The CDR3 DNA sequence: TGTGCCAGCAGATCTAGCGGGGACACAGATACGCAGTATTTT.

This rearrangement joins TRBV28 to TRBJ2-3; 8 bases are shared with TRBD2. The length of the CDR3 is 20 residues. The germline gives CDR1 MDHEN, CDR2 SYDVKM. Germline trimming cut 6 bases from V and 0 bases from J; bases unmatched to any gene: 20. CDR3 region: CASSRTSLAGYETSTDTQYF. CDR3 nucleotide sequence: TGTGCCAGCAGCCGCACCTCCCTAGCGGGCTACGAGACTAGCACAGATACGCAGTATTTT.

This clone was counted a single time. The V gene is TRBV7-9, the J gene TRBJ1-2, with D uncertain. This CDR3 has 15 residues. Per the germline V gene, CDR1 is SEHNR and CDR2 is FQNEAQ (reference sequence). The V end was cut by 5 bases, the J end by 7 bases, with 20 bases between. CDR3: CASSVETTLAGGYTF. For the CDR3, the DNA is TGTGCCAGCAGCGTAGAGACGACCCTCGCGGGTGGCTACACCTTC.

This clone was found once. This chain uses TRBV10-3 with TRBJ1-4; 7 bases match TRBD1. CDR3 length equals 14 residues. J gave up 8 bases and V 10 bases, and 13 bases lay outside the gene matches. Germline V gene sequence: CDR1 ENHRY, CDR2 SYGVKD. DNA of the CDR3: TGTGCCACCGACGCAACTGGGACAGCCGAAAAACTGTTTTTT. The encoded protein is CATDATGTAEKLFF.

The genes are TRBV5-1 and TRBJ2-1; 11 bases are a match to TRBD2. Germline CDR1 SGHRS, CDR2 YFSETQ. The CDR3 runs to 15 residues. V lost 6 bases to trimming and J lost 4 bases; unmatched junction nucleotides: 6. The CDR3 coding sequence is TGCGCCAGCAACACCGGGACTAGCGGATACAATGAGCAGTTCTTC. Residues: CASNTGTSGYNEQFF.

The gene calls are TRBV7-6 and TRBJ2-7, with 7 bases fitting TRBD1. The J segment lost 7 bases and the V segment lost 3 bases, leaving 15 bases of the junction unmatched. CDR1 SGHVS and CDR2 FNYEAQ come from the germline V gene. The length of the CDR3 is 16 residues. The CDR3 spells CASSFPPGGTTGEQYF. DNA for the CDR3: TGTGCCAGCAGCTTTCCCCCTGGGGGTACGACAGGGGAGCAGTACTTC. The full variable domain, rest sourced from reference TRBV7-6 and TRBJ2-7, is GAGVSQSPRYKVTKRGQDVALRCDPISGHVSLYWYRQALGQGPEFLTYFNYEAQQDKSGLPNDRFSAERPEGSISTLTIQRTEQRDSAMYRCASSFPPGGTTGEQYFGPGTRLTVT.

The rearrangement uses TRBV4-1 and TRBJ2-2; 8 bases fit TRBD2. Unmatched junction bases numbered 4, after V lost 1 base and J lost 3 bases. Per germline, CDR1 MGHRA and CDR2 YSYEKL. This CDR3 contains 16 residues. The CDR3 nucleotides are TGCGCCAGCAGCCAAGGGGGCGGGAGGTACACCGGGGAGCTGTTTTTT. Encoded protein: CASSQGGGRYTGELFF.

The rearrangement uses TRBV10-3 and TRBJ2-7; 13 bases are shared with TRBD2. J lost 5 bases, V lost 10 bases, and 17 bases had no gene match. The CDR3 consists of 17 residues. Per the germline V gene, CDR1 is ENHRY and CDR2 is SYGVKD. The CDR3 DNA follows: TGTGCCAGCAAGGGGCCTTCCGCGACTAGCGGGAGGAACGAGCAGTACTTC. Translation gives CASKGPSATSGRNEQYF.

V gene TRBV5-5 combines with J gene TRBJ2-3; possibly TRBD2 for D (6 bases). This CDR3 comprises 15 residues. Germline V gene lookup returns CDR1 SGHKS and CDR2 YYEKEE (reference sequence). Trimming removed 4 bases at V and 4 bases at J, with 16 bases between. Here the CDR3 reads CASSPAEGRSDTQYF. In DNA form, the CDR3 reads TGTGCCAGCAGCCCGGCGGAGGGTAGGTCAGATACGCAGTATTTT.

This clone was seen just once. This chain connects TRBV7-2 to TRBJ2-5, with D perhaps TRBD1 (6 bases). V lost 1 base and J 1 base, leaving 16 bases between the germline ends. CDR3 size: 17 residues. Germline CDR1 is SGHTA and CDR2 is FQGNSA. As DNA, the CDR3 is TGTGCCAGCAGCTTAGTGGGGGCAGGGAAGGCCCAAGAGACCCAGTACTTC. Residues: CASSLVGAGKAQETQYF. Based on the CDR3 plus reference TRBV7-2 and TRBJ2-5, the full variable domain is GAGVSQSPSNKVTEKGKDVELRCDPISGHTALYWYRQSLGQGLEFLIYFQGNSAPDKSGLPSDRFSAERTGGSVSTLTIQRTQQEDSAVYLCASSLVGAGKAQETQYFGPGTRLLVL.

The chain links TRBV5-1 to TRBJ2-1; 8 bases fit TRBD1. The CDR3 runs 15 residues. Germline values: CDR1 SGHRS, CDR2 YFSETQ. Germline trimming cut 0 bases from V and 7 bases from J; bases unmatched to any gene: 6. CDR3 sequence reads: CASSLGQGSGNEQFF. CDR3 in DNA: TGCGCCAGCAGCTTGGGACAGGGGTCAGGGAATGAGCAGTTCTTC.

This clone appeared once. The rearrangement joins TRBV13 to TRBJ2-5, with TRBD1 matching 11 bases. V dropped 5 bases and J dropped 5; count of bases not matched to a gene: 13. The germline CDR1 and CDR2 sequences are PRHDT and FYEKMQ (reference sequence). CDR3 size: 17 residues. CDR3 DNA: TGTGCCAGCAGCAGATCCGGGACAGGGGGTTCGGGGGAGACCCAGTACTTC. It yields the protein CASSRSGTGGSGETQYF.